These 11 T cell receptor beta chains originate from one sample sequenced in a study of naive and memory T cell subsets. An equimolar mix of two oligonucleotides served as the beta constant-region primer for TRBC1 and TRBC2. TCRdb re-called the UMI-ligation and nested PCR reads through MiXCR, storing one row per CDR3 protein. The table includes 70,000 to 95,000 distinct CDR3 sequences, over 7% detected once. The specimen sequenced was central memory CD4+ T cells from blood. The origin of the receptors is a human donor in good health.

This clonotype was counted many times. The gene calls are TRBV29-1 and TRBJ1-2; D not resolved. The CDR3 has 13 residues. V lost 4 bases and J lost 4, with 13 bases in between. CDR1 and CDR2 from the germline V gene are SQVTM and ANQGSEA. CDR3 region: CSVVSWEGYGYTF. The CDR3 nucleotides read TGCAGCGTTGTCAGTTGGGAGGGCTATGGCTACACCTTC.

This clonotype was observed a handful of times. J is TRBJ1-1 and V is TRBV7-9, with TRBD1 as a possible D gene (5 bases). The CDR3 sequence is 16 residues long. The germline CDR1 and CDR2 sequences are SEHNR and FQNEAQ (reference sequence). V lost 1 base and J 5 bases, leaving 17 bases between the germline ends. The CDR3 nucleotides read TGTGCCAGCAGCTTAGGTGGGAGGGCGCAGGGAACTGAAGCTTTCTTT. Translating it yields CASSLGGRAQGTEAFF.

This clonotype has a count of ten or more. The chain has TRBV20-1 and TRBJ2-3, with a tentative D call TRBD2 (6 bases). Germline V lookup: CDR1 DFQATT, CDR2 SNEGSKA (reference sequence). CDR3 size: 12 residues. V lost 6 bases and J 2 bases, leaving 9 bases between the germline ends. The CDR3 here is CSARTITDTQYF. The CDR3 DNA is TGCAGTGCCAGGACTATCACAGATACGCAGTATTTT.

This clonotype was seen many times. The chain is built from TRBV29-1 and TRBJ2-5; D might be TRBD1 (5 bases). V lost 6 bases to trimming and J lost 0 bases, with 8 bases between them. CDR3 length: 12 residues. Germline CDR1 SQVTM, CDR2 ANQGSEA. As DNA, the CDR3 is TGCAGCGTGGACACGTACCAAGAGACCCAGTACTTC. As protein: CSVDTYQETQYF.

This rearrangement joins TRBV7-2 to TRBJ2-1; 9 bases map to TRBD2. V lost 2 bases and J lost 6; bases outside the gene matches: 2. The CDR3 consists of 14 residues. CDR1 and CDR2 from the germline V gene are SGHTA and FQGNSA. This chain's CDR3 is CASSLQGLANEQFF. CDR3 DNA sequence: TGTGCCAGCAGCTTACAGGGACTAGCCAATGAGCAGTTCTTC.

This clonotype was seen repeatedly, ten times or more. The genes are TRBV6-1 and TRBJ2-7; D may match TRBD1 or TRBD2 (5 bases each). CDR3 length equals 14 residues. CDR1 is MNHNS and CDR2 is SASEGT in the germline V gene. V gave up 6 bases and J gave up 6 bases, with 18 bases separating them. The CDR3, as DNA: TGTGCCAGCAGAATTTCCACGGGGCTGAGCGAGCAGTACTTC. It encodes CASRISTGLSEQYF.

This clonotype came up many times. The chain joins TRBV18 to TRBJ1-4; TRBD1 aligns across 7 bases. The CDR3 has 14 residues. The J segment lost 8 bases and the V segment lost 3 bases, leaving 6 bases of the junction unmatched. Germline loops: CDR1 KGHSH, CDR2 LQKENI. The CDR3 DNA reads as TGTGCCAGCTCACCTTCAGGGGGAGGAGAAAAACTGTTTTTT. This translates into CASSPSGGGEKLFF. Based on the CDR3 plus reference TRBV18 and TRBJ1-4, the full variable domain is NAGVMQNPRHLVRRRGQEARLRCSPMKGHSHVYWYRQLPEEGLKFMVYLQKENIIDESGMPKERFSAEFPKEGPSILRIQQVVRGDSAAYFCASSPSGGGEKLFFGSGTQLSVL.

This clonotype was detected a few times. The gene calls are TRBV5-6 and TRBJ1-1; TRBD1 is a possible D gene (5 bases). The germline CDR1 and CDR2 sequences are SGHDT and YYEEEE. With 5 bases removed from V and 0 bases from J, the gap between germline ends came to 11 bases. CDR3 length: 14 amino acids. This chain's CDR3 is CASRAGFMNTEAFF. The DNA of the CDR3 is TGTGCCAGCAGGGCAGGGTTCATGAACACTGAAGCTTTCTTT.

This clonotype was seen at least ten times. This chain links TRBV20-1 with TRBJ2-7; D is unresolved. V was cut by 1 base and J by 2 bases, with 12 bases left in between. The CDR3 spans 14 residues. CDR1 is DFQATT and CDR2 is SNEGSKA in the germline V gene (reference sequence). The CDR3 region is CSARVPSRAYEQYF. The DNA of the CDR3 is TGCAGTGCTAGAGTTCCCTCCCGGGCCTACGAGCAGTACTTC.

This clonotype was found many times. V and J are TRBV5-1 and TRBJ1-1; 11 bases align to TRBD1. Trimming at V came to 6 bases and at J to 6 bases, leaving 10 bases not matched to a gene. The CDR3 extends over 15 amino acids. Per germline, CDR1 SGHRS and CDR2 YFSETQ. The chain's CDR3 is CASKGQGVGLSEAFF. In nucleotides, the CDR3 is TGCGCCAGCAAGGGACAGGGGGTTGGTTTGTCTGAAGCTTTCTTT.

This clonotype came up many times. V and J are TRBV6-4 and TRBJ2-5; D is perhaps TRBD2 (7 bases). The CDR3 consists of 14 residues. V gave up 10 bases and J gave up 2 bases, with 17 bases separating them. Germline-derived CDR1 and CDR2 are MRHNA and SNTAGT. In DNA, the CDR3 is TGTGCCATCCGCGGGGGCTGGGTACAAGAGACCCAGTACTTC. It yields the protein CAIRGGWVQETQYF.